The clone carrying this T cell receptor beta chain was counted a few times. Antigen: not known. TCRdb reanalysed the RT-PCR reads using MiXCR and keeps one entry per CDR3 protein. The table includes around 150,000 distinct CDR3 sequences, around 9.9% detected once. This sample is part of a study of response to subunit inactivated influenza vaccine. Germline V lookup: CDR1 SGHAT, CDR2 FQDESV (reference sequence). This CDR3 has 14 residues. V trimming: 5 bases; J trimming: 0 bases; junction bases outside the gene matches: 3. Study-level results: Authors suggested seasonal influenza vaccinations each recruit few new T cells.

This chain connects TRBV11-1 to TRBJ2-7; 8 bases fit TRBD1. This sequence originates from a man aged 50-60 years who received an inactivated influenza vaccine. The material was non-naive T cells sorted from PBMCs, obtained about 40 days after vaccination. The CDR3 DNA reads TGTGCCAGCAGCACGGGACAGGCCTCCTACGAGCAGTACTTC. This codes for CASSTGQASYEQYF.